Below, one T cell receptor (beta chain) is given with its context. What it recognizes is unknown. The data stem from a study of T cell responses to AZD1222 COVID-19 vaccine. Findings and limits, study-wide: With dominance at 160-218 and 743-854, vaccine-associated CD4 TCRs spanned spike. Of the AZD1222 recipients, only 6 or 7 were seropositive at baseline. There were mostly white British donors and more females than males, and clonal diversity was possibly underestimated. In the spike-specific TCR repertoire, nearly half reportedly target unmutated variant regions.

Generated by immunoSEQ multiplex PCR, the TCRdb table keeps only in-frame clones and is missing some. The sample lists approximately 120,000 clones; 85% were seen once. Germline values: CDR1 LNHDA, CDR2 SQIVND (reference sequence). This CDR3 contains 11 residues. The sequences come from peripheral blood, collected 28 days after the second AZD1222 dose. This chain joins TRBV19 and TRBJ1-5, with D maybe TRBD1 (6 bases). The TCR originated in an adult who received the AZD1222 COVID-19 vaccine. The CDR3 nucleotides are TGTGGTCAGGGGTGCAATCAGCCCCAGCATTTT. Translating it yields CGQGCNQPQHF.